This entry describes one TCR beta chain. Trimming took 8 bases from V and 8 from J; bases not matched to a gene: 6. The germline CDR1 and CDR2 sequences are SNHLY and FYNNEI. This CDR3 region has 12 residues. One Seattle source followed patients from active infection through their disease course. This entry is derived from a study of blood T cell repertoires in COVID-19. About the study: COVID-19 samples from acute and convalescent phases originated in the United States, Italy and Spain. PBMCs, B-cell-depleted T cells, or T cells provided the cDNA or gDNA that made up the material.

Original processing notes: Reference gene primer amplification gave estimated nucleated cell counts. Measured with immunoSEQ multiplex PCR; TCRdb has only the in-frame clones, and not every one. The DNA gave D and trimming, while V, J and clone size come from that table. Of 350,000 or so clones in the sample, over 85% were seen once. This TCR was recovered from a woman aged 55-70 years with COVID-19, enrolled during active disease. Sequenced input: peripheral blood. This chain connects TRBV2 to TRBJ1-2, with 9 bases lining up with TRBD1. For the CDR3, the DNA is TGTGCCAGCTCGGACAGGGGTGGAGGCTACACCTTC. It yields the protein CASSDRGGGYTF.